This T cell receptor beta chain was observed in a study of OX40 agonist ivuxolimab in advanced cancers. Across the whole study: Six ivuxolimab dose levels, 0.01 to 10 mg/kg, were given intravenously every 2 weeks.

This table comes from immunoSEQ multiplex PCR, and its TCRdb copy is limited to in-frame clones, with some not included. The sample carries 35,000 or so clones, around 80% recorded once. Trimming took off 0 bases at V and 3 bases at J, with 9 bases between the two ends. CDR3 length: 14 amino acids. In germline, CDR1 is SGHRS, CDR2 YFSETQ. The gene calls are TRBV5-1 and TRBJ1-2; a possible D gene is TRBD1 (6 bases). This clonotype originated in an adult with an advanced solid tumor such as melanoma, head and neck, liver or kidney cancer. The material was CD4+ or CD8+ T cells sorted from blood, obtained in a trial of the OX40 agonist ivuxolimab. The CDR3 loop is CASSLESGDYGYTF. The CDR3 DNA follows: TGCGCCAGCAGCTTGGAATCAGGGGACTATGGCTACACCTTC.